The rows below give T cell receptor beta chains drawn from one sample of a study of early T cells in non-severe SARS-CoV-2 infection. TCRdb re-called the 5' RACE reads through MiXCR, storing one row per CDR3 protein. The table lists 50,000 to 65,000 distinct CDR3 sequences, around a tenth of them singletons. The sequencing sample was made of whole blood. These receptors originate from an adult who was a healthcare worker with PCR-confirmed SARS-CoV-2 infection or an uninfected control (not recorded which). CDR3s leave out the opening cysteine and the closing phenylalanine or tryptophan.

cdr3_aa,v_call,j_call
ASSPESRNEKLF,TRBV7-9,TRBJ1-4
ASSLDPANEQF,TRBV12-3/TRBV12-4,TRBJ2-1
SASSGLAGVTQY,TRBV20-1,TRBJ2-3
ASTTERGNQPQH,TRBV6-2/TRBV6-3,TRBJ1-5
ASSLWDRVNTEAF,TRBV5-6,TRBJ1-1
SAYDTEAF,TRBV20-1,TRBJ1-1
ASSRDGNYGYT,TRBV14,TRBJ1-2
ASSRWEFGVDTEAF,TRBV5-1,TRBJ1-1
ASSSMTSTDTQY,TRBV6-1,TRBJ2-3
ASSPTDSPYNEQF,TRBV7-8,TRBJ2-1
ASQAGNTIY,TRBV21-1,TRBJ1-3
ASSRGSSPGANVLT,TRBV7-3,TRBJ2-6
ASSARQGTEAF,TRBV5-4,TRBJ1-1
ATSQGGGGGYT,TRBV30,TRBJ1-2
SARAGPNNEQF,TRBV20-1,TRBJ2-1
ASSLIYWTGLFIGNTIY,TRBV7-3,TRBJ1-3
SANIGVSTDTQY,TRBV20-1,TRBJ2-3
ASSYTGDEAF,TRBV6-6,TRBJ1-1
SARPLGQESTDTQY,TRBV20-1,TRBJ2-3
ASSLQGTGDYEQY,TRBV7-9,TRBJ2-7
ASRFGRNTEAF,TRBV5-1,TRBJ1-1
ASSRYTSPRDGEQY,TRBV7-9,TRBJ2-7
ATSREWETQY,TRBV15,TRBJ2-5
ASGLGNQNQPQH,TRBV12-5,TRBJ1-5
SATTGRATDTQY,TRBV20-1,TRBJ2-3
ASSQSDQPQH,TRBV3-1,TRBJ1-5
ASSGTGGSGANVLT,TRBV5-1,TRBJ2-6
ASSQPGQGVYEQY,TRBV3-1,TRBJ2-7
ASSLLRGGNQPQH,TRBV7-8,TRBJ1-5
ATSDRTAPPYGYT,TRBV24-1,TRBJ1-2
ASSGTGQNSNQPQH,TRBV7-8,TRBJ1-5